The present T cell receptor beta chain was sequenced within a study of T-cell reconstitution after alpha-beta-depleted transplantation in children. Notes on the study in general: Where alpha-beta T cells came from about two months after transplant was reportedly several hundred expanded graft clones. Surviving recipient T cells and thymic progenitors accounted for the high day-60 TCRbeta diversity observed in some patients.

CDR3 length: 14 amino acids. V was trimmed by 6 bases and J by 0 bases, leaving 9 bases between them. Germline lookup yields CDR1 MDHEN and CDR2 SYDVKM. About this clonotype: The target antigen is unknown.

This sample's TCRbeta library carried unique molecular identifier barcodes. TCRdb reanalysed the PCR reads using MiXCR and keeps one entry per CDR3 protein. The sample shows about 98,000 distinct CDR3 sequences, around 5.9% of them seen only once. This chain joins TRBV28 and TRBJ1-5; D is perhaps TRBD1 (6 bases). Sequencing used PBMCs, mostly from graft donor cells, obtained 60 days after TCRalphabeta/CD19-depleted stem cell transplant. The receptor was derived from a female patient aged 2-15 years who had a stem cell transplant for Fanconi anemia, so the T cells may come from the graft donor. This CDR3 reads CASRLGASNQPQHF. CDR3 nucleotide sequence: TGTGCCAGCAGACTGGGGGCTAGCAATCAGCCCCAGCATTTT.